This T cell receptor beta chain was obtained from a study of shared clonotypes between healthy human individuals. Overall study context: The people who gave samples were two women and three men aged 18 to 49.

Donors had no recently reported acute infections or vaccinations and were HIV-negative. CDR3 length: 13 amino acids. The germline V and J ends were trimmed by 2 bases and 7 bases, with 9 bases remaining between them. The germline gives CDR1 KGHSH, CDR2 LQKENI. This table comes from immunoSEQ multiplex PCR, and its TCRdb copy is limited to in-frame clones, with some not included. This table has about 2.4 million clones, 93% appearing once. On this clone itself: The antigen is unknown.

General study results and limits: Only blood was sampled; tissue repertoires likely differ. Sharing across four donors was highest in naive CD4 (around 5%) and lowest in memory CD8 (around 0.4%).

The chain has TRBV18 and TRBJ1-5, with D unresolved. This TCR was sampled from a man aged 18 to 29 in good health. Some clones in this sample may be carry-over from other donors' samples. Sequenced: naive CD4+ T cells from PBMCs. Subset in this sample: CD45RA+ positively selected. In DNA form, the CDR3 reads TGTGCCAGCTCACCATACTCGTCACAGCCCCAGCATTTT. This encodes CASSPYSSQPQHF.